These 32 T cell receptor beta chains share one sample of origin, sequenced in a study of shared clonotypes between healthy human individuals. Repertoires were generated with immunoSEQ multiplex PCR, while TCRdb's copy carries only in-frame clones and drops some. Of about 820,000 clones listed, around 93% are singletons. Naivety among CD8 cells was defined by CD45RO negativity and positive CCR7 selection, thereby excluding terminally differentiated effector memory CD45RA+ cells. Sequencing used naive CD8+ T cells sorted from blood. These receptors were taken from a man younger than 45 in good health.

The V and J genes are TRBV2 and TRBJ2-3; D is possibly TRBD1 (6 bases). The germline gives CDR1 SNHLY, CDR2 FYNNEI. The V gene lost 2 bases and the J gene lost 14 bases, with 14 bases spanning the gap. This CDR3 region has 12 residues. The CDR3 spells CASSEMGAMGYF. In nucleotides, the CDR3 is TGTGCCAGCAGTGAAATGGGGGCCATGGGGTATTTT. Drawing the rest from reference TRBV2 and TRBJ2-3, the complete variable domain is EPEVTQTPSHQVTQMGQEVILRCVPISNHLYFYWYRQILGQKVEFLVSFYNNEISEKSEIFDDQFSVERPDGSNFTLKIRSTKLEDSAMYFCASSEMGAMGYFGPGTRLTVL.

The sample holds one count of this clone. The chain carries TRBV10-2 and TRBJ2-3; D is ambiguous. V was clipped by 5 bases and J by 2 bases, with 5 bases between them. Germline V gene lookup returns CDR1 WSHSY and CDR2 SAAADI. The CDR3 runs 12 residues. The CDR3 spells CASSNYTDTQYF. DNA of the CDR3: TGCGCCAGCAGTAACTACACAGATACGCAGTATTTT.

This clone has more than one count but fewer than ten. The chain is built from TRBV28 and TRBJ2-7; no definite D call. Germline values: CDR1 MDHEN, CDR2 SYDVKM. This CDR3 has 13 residues. V lost 1 base, J lost 3 bases, and 7 bases lay in between. CDR3 loop: CASSLSTHYEQYF. Here the CDR3 DNA reads TGTGCCAGCAGTTTATCAACTCACTACGAGCAGTACTTC. Drawing the rest from reference TRBV28 and TRBJ2-7, the complete variable domain is DVKVTQSSRYLVKRTGEKVFLECVQDMDHENMFWYRQDPGLGLRLIYFSYDVKMKEKGDIPEGYSVSREKKERFSLILESASTNQTSMYLCASSLSTHYEQYFGPGTRLTVT.

The J gene is TRBJ1-1, the V gene TRBV30, with D possibly being TRBD1 (6 bases). This CDR3 comprises 15 residues. V was cut by 4 bases and J by 1 base, with 16 bases left in between. The germline V gene encodes CDR1 GTSNPN and CDR2 SVGIG (reference sequence). The CDR3 DNA reads TGTGCCTGGATACCCCCCGACAGGCCGAACACTGAAGCTTTCTTT. Its translation is CAWIPPDRPNTEAFF.

The chain recombines TRBV11-2 with TRBJ2-6; 8 positions match TRBD1. Germline CDR1 reads SGHAT; CDR2 reads FQNNGV. This CDR3 contains 17 residues. Trimming took 5 bases from V and 2 from J; bases not matched to a gene: 8. The CDR3 sequence: CASSGGQGATGANVLTF. The CDR3 DNA is TGTGCCAGCAGCGGCGGACAGGGAGCTACTGGGGCCAACGTCCTGACTTTC.

The chain joins TRBV28 to TRBJ2-7; D ambiguous. Germline V CDR1 and CDR2: MDHEN, SYDVKM. V lost 6 bases and J 0 bases, leaving 15 bases between the germline ends. This CDR3 is 15 amino acids long. CDR3 bases: TGTGCCAGCAGCCGAGGACGAAGAAGCTCCTACGAGCAGTACTTC. Its protein product is CASSRGRRSSYEQYF. The complete variable domain, with remaining parts taken from reference TRBV28 and TRBJ2-7, reads DVKVTQSSRYLVKRTGEKVFLECVQDMDHENMFWYRQDPGLGLRLIYFSYDVKMKEKGDIPEGYSVSREKKERFSLILESASTNQTSMYLCASSRGRRSSYEQYFGPGTRLTVT.

The chain combines TRBV27 with TRBJ2-7; D may match TRBD1 or TRBD2 (5 bases each). The CDR3 has 11 residues. V shed 10 bases and J shed 6 bases, with 13 bases lying between them. Germline V gene lookup returns CDR1 MNHEY and CDR2 SMNVEV (reference sequence). CDR3 protein: CATVWGPEQYF. The CDR3 DNA reads as TGTGCCACCGTGTGGGGACCCGAGCAGTACTTC.

V and J are TRBV27 and TRBJ1-1, with D possibly matching TRBD1 (5 bases). V was pared by 4 bases and J by 6 bases, with 15 bases between. The CDR3 has 14 amino acids. CDR1 is MNHEY, CDR2 SMNVEV, per germline (reference sequence). The CDR3 protein is CASSSLLEQAEAFF. CDR3 nucleotides: TGTGCCAGCAGTTCACTGCTCGAACAGGCTGAAGCTTTCTTT.

The chain uses TRBV5-1 and TRBJ2-3; TRBD2 aligns across 7 bases. Germline values: CDR1 SGHRS, CDR2 YFSETQ. The V gene end was trimmed by 2 bases and the J gene end by 0 bases; junction bases not matched to a gene: 15. This CDR3 has 19 residues. The CDR3 loop reads CASSFQGSGSDSSTDTQYF. The CDR3 region has the DNA TGCGCCAGCAGCTTCCAGGGTAGCGGGTCGGACTCTAGCACAGATACGCAGTATTTT.

The chain uses TRBV6-1 and TRBJ1-3, with D unresolved. Trimming stripped 2 bases from V and 0 bases from J, with 20 bases between. This CDR3 has 19 amino acids. From germline, CDR1 is MNHNS and CDR2 SASEGT. CDR3 nucleotides: TGTGCCAGCAGTGAATTCACGGTCGGCCGGGGAACCTCTGGAAACACCATATATTTT. Protein product: CASSEFTVGRGTSGNTIYF.

This chain joins TRBV4-1 and TRBJ2-3; tentatively, D is TRBD2 (6 bases). V was clipped by 3 bases and J by 0 bases, with 19 bases between them. CDR1 and CDR2 from the germline V gene are MGHRA and YSYEKL. CDR3 size: 18 residues. The CDR3 loop reads CASSHADGGPASTDTQYF. The CDR3 coding sequence is TGCGCCAGCAGCCATGCTGATGGAGGGCCCGCTAGCACAGATACGCAGTATTTT.

The V and J genes are TRBV10-3 and TRBJ2-7, with D possibly being TRBD1 (5 bases). With 8 bases removed from V and 3 bases from J, the gap between germline ends came to 17 bases. The CDR3 extends over 14 amino acids. Germline V lookup: CDR1 ENHRY, CDR2 SYGVKD. The CDR3, as DNA: TGTGCCATCGGCAGGACATCGGAAGGCTACGAGCAGTACTTC. Translating it yields CAIGRTSEGYEQYF.

The rearrangement links TRBV19 to TRBJ2-1; D gene unclear. Germline V gives CDR1 LNHDA, CDR2 SQIVND (reference sequence). The CDR3 is 12 residues long. The V and J ends lost 9 bases and 8 bases respectively, with 14 bases between them. CDR3 DNA sequence: TGTGCCAGCTCTGCAGTAGCAGATGAGCAGTTCTTC. Translating it yields CASSAVADEQFF.

The chain combines TRBV29-1 with TRBJ1-5; D possibly corresponds to TRBD1 (6 bases). The V end was cut by 4 bases, the J end by 7 bases, with 14 bases between. CDR1 and CDR2 from the germline V gene are SQVTM and ANQGSEA. CDR3 length: 13 amino acids. This chain's CDR3 is CSVGGGPEQPQHF. The DNA of the CDR3 is TGCAGCGTTGGAGGGGGACCGGAGCAGCCCCAGCATTTT.

Comments on this clone: Sequence at one end of the junction differs from germline and may be a read error. The rearrangement uses TRBV6-5 and TRBJ1-1, with D maybe TRBD1 (6 bases). The CDR3 spans 16 residues. Germline loops: CDR1 MNHEY, CDR2 SVGAGI. The CDR3 here is CASSYEGLTGNAEAFF. The CDR3 region has the DNA TGTGCCAGCAGTTACGAGGGATTAACAGGGAACGCTGAAGCTTTCTTT.

This rearrangement joins TRBV4-1 to TRBJ2-7; TRBD1 agrees at 9 bases. V gave up 5 bases and J gave up 9 bases; unmatched junction bases: 14. The CDR3 contains 15 residues. Germline values: CDR1 MGHRA, CDR2 YSYEKL. The CDR3 loop is CASSDIEGQGFVQYF. Written as DNA, the CDR3 is TGCGCCAGCAGCGATATTGAGGGACAGGGATTTGTGCAGTACTTC.

The genes are TRBV9 and TRBJ2-1; 7 bases agree with TRBD2. The germline CDR1 and CDR2 sequences are SGDLS and YYNGEE. The CDR3 contains 14 residues. Trimming at V came to 0 bases and at J to 6 bases, leaving 3 bases not matched to a gene. CDR3 nucleotides: TGTGCCAGCAGCGTAGATGCGGGGGTCAATGAGCAGTTCTTC. This encodes CASSVDAGVNEQFF. Full variable domain (remainder filled in from reference TRBV9 and TRBJ2-1): DSGVTQTPKHLITATGQRVTLRCSPRSGDLSVYWYQQSLDQGLQFLIQYYNGEERAKGNILERFSAQQFPDLHSELNLSSLELGDSALYFCASSVDAGVNEQFFGPGTRLTVL.

This clone has a single count. The CDR3 loop is CASAGSYEQYF. CDR3 sequence (DNA): TGTGCCTCTGCAGGGAGCTACGAGCAGTACTTC. The chain combines TRBV19 with TRBJ2-7; the D call may be TRBD1 or TRBD2 (5 bases each). This CDR3 spans 11 amino acids. CDR1 is LNHDA, CDR2 SQIVND, per germline (reference sequence). Trimming shortened V by 11 bases and J by 3 bases, and 11 bases separated the two germline ends. Full variable domain (outside the CDR3, taken from reference TRBV19 and TRBJ2-7): DGGITQSPKYLFRKEGQNVTLSCEQNLNHDAMYWYRQDPGQGLRLIYYSQIVNDFQKGDIAEGYSVSREKKESFPLTVTSAQKNPTAFYLCASAGSYEQYFGPGTRLTVT.

The V and J genes are TRBV21-1 and TRBJ2-2; TRBD1 is taken as the D call from the table, unchecked against the DNA. TRBV21-1 is flagged as a pseudogene. The CDR3 covers 16 residues. CDR3 sequence: CASSASGGTNTGELFF. CDR3 bases: TGTGCCAGCAGCGCCTCAGGGGGAACAAACACCGGGGAGCTGTTTTTT.

V and J are TRBV5-6 and TRBJ2-7; D unclear. The CDR3 totals 11 residues. Germline CDR1 SGHDT, CDR2 YYEEEE. Trimming cost V 0 bases and J 7 bases, with 5 bases left between them. Written as DNA, the CDR3 is TGTGCCAGCAGCTTGGAGCAGGAGCAGTACTTC. It translates to CASSLEQEQYF.

A note on this clone: The sample contains more than one DNA sequence encoding this CDR3. V gene TRBV7-9 combines with J gene TRBJ2-5; no firm D call. Looked up from germline, CDR1 is SEHNR and CDR2 is FQNEAQ (reference sequence). V lost 2 bases and J lost 5, with 18 bases in between. The CDR3 consists of 16 residues. The DNA for the CDR3 is TGTGCCAGCAGCTTACCCCGGGCCGGCGGCAGGGAGACCCAGTACTTC. Translated: CASSLPRAGGRETQYF.

Notes on this clone: The same CDR3 arises from other DNA sequences in this sample as well. The chain carries TRBV4-1 and TRBJ2-1; TRBD1 might be the D (5 bases). This CDR3 is 13 amino acids long. V lost 0 bases and J 6 bases, leaving 6 bases between the germline ends. From germline, CDR1 is MGHRA and CDR2 YSYEKL. CDR3 region: CASSQDRVNEQFF. The CDR3 nucleotides read TGCGCCAGCAGCCAAGACAGGGTCAATGAGCAGTTCTTC.

The chain carries TRBV5-8 and TRBJ1-1, with D unclear. The CDR3 loop spans 12 amino acids. Trimming pared 2 bases from V and 5 bases from J, leaving 7 bases between. The germline CDR1 and CDR2 sequences are SGHTS and YDEGEE. Here the CDR3 reads CASSFAFTEAFF. Here the CDR3 DNA reads TGTGCCAGCAGCTTCGCGTTTACTGAAGCTTTCTTT.

The genes are TRBV12-5 and TRBJ2-3, with 13 bases lining up with TRBD2. Unmatched junction bases numbered 13, after V lost 0 bases and J lost 1 base. Germline lookup yields CDR1 LGHNT and CDR2 FRNRAP. The length of the CDR3 is 21 residues. CDR3 protein: CASGLVRRGLAGALGTDTQYF. As DNA, the CDR3 is TGTGCTAGTGGTTTGGTACGGCGAGGACTAGCGGGAGCACTAGGCACAGATACGCAGTATTTT.

This rearrangement joins TRBV5-1 to TRBJ2-7; 8 nucleotides align to TRBD1. Trimming at V came to 2 bases and at J to 3 bases, leaving 7 bases not matched to a gene. The germline V gene encodes CDR1 SGHRS and CDR2 YFSETQ. This CDR3 is 15 amino acids long. CDR3 loop: CASSLDRGPHYEQYF. In DNA, the CDR3 is TGCGCCAGCAGCTTAGACAGGGGTCCACACTACGAGCAGTACTTC. The whole variable domain, remainder taken from reference TRBV5-1 and TRBJ2-7, is KAGVTQTPRYLIKTRGQQVTLSCSPISGHRSVSWYQQTPGQGLQFLFEYFSETQRNKGNFPGRFSGRQFSNSRSEMNVSTLELGDSALYLCASSLDRGPHYEQYFGPGTRLTVT.

The V and J genes are TRBV5-8 and TRBJ2-3; 8 bases align to TRBD2. Germline assignment: CDR1 SGHTS and CDR2 YDEGEE. This CDR3 is built from 16 residues. V lost 4 bases to trimming and J lost 2 bases; unmatched junction nucleotides: 9. The CDR3 sequence is CASSIGPSGPTDTQYF. CDR3 DNA: TGTGCCAGCAGCATCGGCCCTAGCGGGCCCACAGATACGCAGTATTTT.

The chain combines TRBV14 with TRBJ2-1; 7 positions match TRBD2. CDR3 length equals 15 residues. Germline CDR1 SGHDN, CDR2 FVKESK. Trimming removed 1 base from V and 9 bases from J; junction bases left unmatched: 9. CDR3 DNA: TGTGCCAGCAGCCAAGGGCGGGAGACTTGGGTTGAGCAGTTCTTC. The encoded protein is CASSQGRETWVEQFF.

This clone was detected only once. Here the CDR3 reads CASSLVIQGATDTQYF. CDR3 DNA sequence: TGTGCCAGCAGCTTAGTGATACAGGGGGCGACAGATACGCAGTATTTT. The chain couples TRBV7-9 to TRBJ2-3; 9 bases map to TRBD1. Germline V lookup: CDR1 SEHNR, CDR2 FQNEAQ (reference sequence). Trimming at V came to 1 base and at J to 3 bases, leaving 5 bases not matched to a gene. This CDR3 region has 16 residues.

This rearrangement joins TRBV29-1 to TRBJ2-1; TRBD1 might be the D (6 bases). V shed 7 bases and J shed 3 bases, with 22 bases lying between them. Germline-derived CDR1 and CDR2 are SQVTM and ANQGSEA. The CDR3 has 16 residues. The CDR3 DNA sequence: TGCAGCGCGCTTGGTCTAGGGGGAGATCTCTACAATGAGCAGTTCTTC. It specifies CSALGLGGDLYNEQFF.

The rearrangement uses TRBV28 and TRBJ1-1, with D uncertain. The V gene lost 5 bases and the J gene lost 6 bases, with 13 bases spanning the gap. From germline, CDR1 is MDHEN and CDR2 SYDVKM. The CDR3 contains 13 residues. In nucleotides, the CDR3 is TGTGCCAGCAGTCCATCGGGTCGGGCTGAAGCTTTCTTT. Amino acid sequence: CASSPSGRAEAFF. Filled out from reference TRBV28 and TRBJ1-1, the complete variable domain reads DVKVTQSSRYLVKRTGEKVFLECVQDMDHENMFWYRQDPGLGLRLIYFSYDVKMKEKGDIPEGYSVSREKKERFSLILESASTNQTSMYLCASSPSGRAEAFFGQGTRLTVV.

The V gene is TRBV7-6, the J gene TRBJ2-1, with D unresolved. V was shortened by 4 bases and J by 4 bases, with 17 bases between the two germline ends. The CDR3 is 16 residues long. Looked up from germline, CDR1 is SGHVS and CDR2 is FNYEAQ. CDR3 protein: CASSSVLPGVYNEQFF. The CDR3 nucleotides read TGTGCCAGCAGCTCTGTACTCCCTGGTGTTTACAATGAGCAGTTCTTC.

The rearrangement uses TRBV10-1 and TRBJ2-3; 12 nucleotides agree with TRBD1. CDR3 length: 16 amino acids. Germline V CDR1 and CDR2: WNHNN, SYGVQD (reference sequence). V lost 4 bases to trimming and J lost 3 bases; unmatched junction nucleotides: 5. CDR3 sequence reads: CASSAMGQGATDTQYF. The CDR3 DNA reads as TGCGCCAGCAGTGCCATGGGACAGGGGGCAACAGATACGCAGTATTTT.